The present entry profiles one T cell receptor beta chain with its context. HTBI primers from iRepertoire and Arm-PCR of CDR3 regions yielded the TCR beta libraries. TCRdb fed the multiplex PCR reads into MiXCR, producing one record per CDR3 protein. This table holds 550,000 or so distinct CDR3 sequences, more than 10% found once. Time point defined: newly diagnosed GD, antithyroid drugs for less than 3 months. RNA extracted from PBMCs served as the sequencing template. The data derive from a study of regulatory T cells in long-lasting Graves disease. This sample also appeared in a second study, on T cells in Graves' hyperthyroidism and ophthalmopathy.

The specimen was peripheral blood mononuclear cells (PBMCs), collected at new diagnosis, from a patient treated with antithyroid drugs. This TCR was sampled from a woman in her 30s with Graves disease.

CDR3 DNA: TGTGCCACCAGTGTCGGGGGACTAGCGGGAGGTAACTCCTACAATGAGCAGTTCTTC. Residues: CATSVGGLAGGNSYNEQFF. This chain connects TRBV24-1 to TRBJ2-1, with 15 bases that match TRBD2. There are 19 residues in the CDR3. Germline CDR1 is KGHDR and CDR2 is SFDVKD. V lost 5 bases to trimming and J lost 0 bases; unmatched junction nucleotides: 7.